This TCR beta chain was sequenced during a study of CD8 T cells in ankylosing spondylitis. The CDR3 sequence is 16 residues long. V shed 7 bases and J 5 bases; nucleotides not matched to a gene: 16. In germline, CDR1 is LGHDT, CDR2 YNNKEL (reference sequence). A single record per CDR3 protein comes from TCRdb applying MiXCR to the 5' RACE reads. The table shows roughly 180,000 distinct CDR3 sequences, with approximately 9.9% occurring only once. Sequencing was performed on blood, either unsorted or a sorted T cell fraction (not recorded which). This clonotype was sampled from a female donor with ankylosing spondylitis or in good health (not recorded which). The genes are TRBV3-1 and TRBJ1-1, with 7 nucleotides matching TRBD1. As DNA, the CDR3 is TGTGCCAGCATCCCATCCCCCGGGACCAGGGGGACTGAAGCTTTCTTT. Protein product: CASIPSPGTRGTEAFF.